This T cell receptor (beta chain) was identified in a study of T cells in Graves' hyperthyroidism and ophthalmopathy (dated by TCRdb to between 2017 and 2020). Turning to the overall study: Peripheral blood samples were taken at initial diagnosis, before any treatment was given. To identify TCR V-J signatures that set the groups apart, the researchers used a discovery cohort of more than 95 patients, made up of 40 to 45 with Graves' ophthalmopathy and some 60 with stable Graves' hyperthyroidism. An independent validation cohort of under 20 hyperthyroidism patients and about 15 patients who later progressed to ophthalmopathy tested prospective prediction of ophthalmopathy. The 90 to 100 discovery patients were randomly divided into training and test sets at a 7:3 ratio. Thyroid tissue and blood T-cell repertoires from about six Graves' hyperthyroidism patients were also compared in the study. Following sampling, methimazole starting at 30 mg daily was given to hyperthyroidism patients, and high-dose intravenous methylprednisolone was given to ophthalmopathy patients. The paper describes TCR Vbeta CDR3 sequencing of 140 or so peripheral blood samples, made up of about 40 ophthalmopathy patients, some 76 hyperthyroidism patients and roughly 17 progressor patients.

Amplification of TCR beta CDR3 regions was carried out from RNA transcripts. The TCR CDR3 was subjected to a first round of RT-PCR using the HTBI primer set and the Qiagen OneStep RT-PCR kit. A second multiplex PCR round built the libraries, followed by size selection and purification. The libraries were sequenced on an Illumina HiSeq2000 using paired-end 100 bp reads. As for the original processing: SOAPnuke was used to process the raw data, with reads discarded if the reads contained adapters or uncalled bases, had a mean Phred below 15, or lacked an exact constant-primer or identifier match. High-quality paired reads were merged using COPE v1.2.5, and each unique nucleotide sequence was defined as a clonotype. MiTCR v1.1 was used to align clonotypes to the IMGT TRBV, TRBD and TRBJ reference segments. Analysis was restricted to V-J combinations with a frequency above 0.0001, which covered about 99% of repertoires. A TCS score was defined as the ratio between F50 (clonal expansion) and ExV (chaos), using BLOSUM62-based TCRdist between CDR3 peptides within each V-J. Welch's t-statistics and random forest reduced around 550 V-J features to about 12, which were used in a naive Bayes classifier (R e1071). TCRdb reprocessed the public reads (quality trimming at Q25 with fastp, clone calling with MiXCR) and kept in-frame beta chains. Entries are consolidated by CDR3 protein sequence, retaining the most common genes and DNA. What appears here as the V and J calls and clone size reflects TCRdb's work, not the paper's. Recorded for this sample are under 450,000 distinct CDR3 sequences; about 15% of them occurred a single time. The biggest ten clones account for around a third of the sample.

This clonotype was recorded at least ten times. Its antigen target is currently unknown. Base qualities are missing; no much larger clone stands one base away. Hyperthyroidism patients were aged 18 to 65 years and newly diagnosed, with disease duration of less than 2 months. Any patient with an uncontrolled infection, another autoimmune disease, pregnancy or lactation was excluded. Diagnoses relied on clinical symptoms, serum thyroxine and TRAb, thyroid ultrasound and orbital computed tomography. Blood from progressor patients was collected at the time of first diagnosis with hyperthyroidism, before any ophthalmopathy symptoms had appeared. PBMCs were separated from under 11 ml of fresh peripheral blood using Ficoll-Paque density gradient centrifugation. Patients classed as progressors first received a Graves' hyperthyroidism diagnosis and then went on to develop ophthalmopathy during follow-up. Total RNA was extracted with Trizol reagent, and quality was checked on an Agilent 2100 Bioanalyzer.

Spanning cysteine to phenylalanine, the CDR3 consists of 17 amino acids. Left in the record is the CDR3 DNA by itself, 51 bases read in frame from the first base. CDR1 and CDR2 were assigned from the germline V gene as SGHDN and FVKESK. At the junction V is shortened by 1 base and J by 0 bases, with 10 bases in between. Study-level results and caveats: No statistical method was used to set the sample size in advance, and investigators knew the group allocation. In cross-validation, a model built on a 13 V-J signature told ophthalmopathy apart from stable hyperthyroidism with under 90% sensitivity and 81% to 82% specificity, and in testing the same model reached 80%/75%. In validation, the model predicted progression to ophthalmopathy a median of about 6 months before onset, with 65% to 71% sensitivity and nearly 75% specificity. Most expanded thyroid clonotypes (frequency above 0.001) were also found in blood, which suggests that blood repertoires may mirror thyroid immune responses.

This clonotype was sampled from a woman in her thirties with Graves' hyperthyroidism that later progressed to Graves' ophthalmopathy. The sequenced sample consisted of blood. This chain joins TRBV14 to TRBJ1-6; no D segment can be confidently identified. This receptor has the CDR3 CASSQVEVTSYNSPLHF. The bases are TGTGCCAGCAGCCAAGTCGAAGTGACCTCCTATAATTCACCCCTCCACTTT.